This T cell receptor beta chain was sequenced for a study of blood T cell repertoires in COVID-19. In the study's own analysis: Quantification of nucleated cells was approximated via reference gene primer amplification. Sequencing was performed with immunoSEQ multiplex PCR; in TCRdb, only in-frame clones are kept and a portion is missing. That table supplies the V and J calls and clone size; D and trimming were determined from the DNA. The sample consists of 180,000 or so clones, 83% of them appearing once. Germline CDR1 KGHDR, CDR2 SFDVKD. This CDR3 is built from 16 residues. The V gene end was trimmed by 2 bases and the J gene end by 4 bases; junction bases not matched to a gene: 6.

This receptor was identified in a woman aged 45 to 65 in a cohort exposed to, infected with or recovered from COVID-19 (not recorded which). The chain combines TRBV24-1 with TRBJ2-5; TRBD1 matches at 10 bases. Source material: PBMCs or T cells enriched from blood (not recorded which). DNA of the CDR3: TGTGCCACCAGTGATTGGACAGGGGGTAGTCGAGAGACCCAGTACTTC. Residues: CATSDWTGGSRETQYF.